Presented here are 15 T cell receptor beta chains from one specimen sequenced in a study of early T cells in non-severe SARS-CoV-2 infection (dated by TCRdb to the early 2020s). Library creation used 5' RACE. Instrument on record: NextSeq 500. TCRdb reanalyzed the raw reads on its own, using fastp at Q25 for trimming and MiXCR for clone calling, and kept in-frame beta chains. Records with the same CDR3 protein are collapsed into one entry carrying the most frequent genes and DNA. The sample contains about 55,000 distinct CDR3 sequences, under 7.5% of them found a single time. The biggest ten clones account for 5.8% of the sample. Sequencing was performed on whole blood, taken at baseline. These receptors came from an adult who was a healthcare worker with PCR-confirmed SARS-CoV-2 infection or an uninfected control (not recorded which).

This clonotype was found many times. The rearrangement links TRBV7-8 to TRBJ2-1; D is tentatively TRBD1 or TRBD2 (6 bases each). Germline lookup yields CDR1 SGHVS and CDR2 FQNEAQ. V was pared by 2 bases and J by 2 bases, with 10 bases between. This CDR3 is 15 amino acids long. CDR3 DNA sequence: TGTGCCAGCAGCTTACGGGGGCCTACCTACAATGAGCAGTTCTTC. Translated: CASSLRGPTYNEQFF.

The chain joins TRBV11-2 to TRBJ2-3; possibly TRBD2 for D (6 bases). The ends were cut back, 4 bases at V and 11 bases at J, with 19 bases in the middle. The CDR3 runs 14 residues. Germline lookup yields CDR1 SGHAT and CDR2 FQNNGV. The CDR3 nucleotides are TGTGCCAGCAGCTACCCTCGAGAGGGGAGGAGGCAGTATTTT. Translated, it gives CASSYPREGRRQYF. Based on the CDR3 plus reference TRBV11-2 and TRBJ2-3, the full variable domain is EAGVAQSPRYKIIEKRQSVAFWCNPISGHATLYWYQQILGQGPKLLIQFQNNGVVDDSQLPKDRFSAERLKGVDSTLKIQPAKLEDSAVYLCASSYPREGRRQYFGPGTRLTVL.

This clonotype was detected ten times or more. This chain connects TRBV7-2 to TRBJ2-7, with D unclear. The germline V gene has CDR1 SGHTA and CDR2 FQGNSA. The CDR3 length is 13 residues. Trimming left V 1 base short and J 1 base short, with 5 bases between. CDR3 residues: CASSLDASYEQYF. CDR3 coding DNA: TGTGCCAGCAGCTTAGATGCGTCCTACGAGCAGTACTTC.

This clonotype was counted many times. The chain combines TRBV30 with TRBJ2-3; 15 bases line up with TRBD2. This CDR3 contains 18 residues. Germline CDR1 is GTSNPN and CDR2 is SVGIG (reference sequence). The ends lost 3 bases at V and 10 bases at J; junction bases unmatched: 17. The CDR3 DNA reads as TGTGCCTGGAGCGAACCCACGGGACTAGCGGGGGGCCGAGTGGCGCAGTATTTT. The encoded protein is CAWSEPTGLAGGRVAQYF. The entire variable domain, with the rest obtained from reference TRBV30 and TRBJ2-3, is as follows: SQTIHQWPATLVQPVGSPLSLECTVEGTSNPNLYWYRQAAGRGLQLLFYSVGIGQISSEVPQNLSASRPQDRQFILSSKKLLLSDSGFYLCAWSEPTGLAGGRVAQYFGPGTRLTVL.

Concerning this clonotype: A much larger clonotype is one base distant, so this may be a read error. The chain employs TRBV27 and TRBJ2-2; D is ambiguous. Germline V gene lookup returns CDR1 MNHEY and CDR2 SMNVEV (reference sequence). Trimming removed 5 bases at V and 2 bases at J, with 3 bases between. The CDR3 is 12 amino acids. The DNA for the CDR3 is TGTGCCAGCAGTGATAACACCGGGGAGCTGTTTTTT. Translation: CASSDNTGELFF.

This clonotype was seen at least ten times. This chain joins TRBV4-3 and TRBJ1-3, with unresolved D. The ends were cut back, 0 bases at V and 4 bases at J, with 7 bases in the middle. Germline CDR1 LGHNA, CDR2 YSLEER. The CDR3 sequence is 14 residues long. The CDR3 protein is CASSQDRTGNTIYF. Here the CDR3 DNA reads TGCGCCAGCAGCCAAGACCGAACGGGAAACACCATATATTTT.

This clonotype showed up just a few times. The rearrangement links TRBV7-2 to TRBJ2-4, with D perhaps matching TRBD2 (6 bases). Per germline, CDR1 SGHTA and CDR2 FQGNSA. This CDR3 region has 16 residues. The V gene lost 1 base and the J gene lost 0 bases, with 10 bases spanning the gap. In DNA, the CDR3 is TGTGCCAGCAGCTTAGGGGGGGACCTAGCCAAAAACATTCAGTACTTC. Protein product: CASSLGGDLAKNIQYF. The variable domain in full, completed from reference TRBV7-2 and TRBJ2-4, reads GAGVSQSPSNKVTEKGKDVELRCDPISGHTALYWYRQSLGQGLEFLIYFQGNSAPDKSGLPSDRFSAERTGGSVSTLTIQRTQQEDSAVYLCASSLGGDLAKNIQYFGAGTRLSVL.

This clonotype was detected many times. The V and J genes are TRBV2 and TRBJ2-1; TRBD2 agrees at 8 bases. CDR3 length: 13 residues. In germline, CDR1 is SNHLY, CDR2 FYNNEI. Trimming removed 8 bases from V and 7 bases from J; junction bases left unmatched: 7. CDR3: CASEGTSVNEQFF. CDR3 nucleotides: TGTGCCAGCGAGGGGACTAGTGTAAATGAGCAGTTCTTC.

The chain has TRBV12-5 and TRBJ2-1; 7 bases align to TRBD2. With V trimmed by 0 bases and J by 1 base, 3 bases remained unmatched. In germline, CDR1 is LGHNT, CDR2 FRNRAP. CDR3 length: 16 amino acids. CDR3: CASGLVLATSYNEQFF. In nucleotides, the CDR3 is TGTGCTAGTGGTTTGGTACTAGCGACTTCCTACAATGAGCAGTTCTTC.

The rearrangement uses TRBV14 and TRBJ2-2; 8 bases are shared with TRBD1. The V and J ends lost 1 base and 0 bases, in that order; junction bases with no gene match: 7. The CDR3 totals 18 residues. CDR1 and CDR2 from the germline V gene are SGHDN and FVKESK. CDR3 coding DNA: TGTGCCAGCAGCCAAGGGACAGGGCAGGCGCCGAACACCGGGGAGCTGTTTTTT. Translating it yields CASSQGTGQAPNTGELFF.

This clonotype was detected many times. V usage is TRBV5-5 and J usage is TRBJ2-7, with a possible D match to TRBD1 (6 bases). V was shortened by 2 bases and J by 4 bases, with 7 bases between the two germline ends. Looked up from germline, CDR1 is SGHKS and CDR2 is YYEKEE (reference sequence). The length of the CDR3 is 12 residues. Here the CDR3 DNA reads TGTGCCAGCAGCTTAGGACAGTACGAGCAGTACTTC. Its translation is CASSLGQYEQYF.

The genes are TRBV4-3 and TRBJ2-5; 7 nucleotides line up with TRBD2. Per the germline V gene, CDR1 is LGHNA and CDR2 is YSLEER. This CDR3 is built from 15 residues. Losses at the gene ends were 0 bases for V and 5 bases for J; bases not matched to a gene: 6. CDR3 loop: CASSQDGSGEETQYF. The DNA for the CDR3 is TGCGCCAGCAGCCAAGATGGAAGCGGGGAGGAGACCCAGTACTTC.

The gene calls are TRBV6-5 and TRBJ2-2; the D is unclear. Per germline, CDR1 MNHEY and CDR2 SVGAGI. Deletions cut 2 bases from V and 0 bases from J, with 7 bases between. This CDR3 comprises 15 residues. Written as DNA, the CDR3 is TGTGCCAGCAGTTACGGTTCCACGAACACCGGGGAGCTGTTTTTT. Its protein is CASSYGSTNTGELFF.

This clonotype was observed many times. The CDR3 DNA reads as TGCGCCAGCAGCCAAGAGTTTTGGGAGGGGGAGGATGAAAAACTGTTTTTT. It codes for CASSQEFWEGEDEKLFF. The chain carries TRBV4-3 and TRBJ1-4; D possibly corresponds to TRBD1 (6 bases). Germline V gives CDR1 LGHNA, CDR2 YSLEER. The CDR3 totals 17 residues. The ends were cut back, 0 bases at V and 6 bases at J, with 17 bases in the middle.

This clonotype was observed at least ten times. Here the CDR3 DNA reads TGTGCCAGCAGCCATCCAGGGACAGGGGGGCGGGAGCAGTACTTC. Amino acid sequence: CASSHPGTGGREQYF. The chain is built from TRBV7-9 and TRBJ2-7; 11 nucleotides match TRBD1. This CDR3 has 15 residues. V dropped 5 bases and J dropped 7; count of bases not matched to a gene: 10. Germline-derived CDR1 and CDR2 are SEHNR and FQNEAQ (reference sequence).